This T cell receptor (beta chain) is from a study of Graves' ophthalmopathy and Graves' hyperthyroidism (dated by TCRdb to 2016 to 2019). A note on the overall study: Peripheral blood was collected before any treatment was given, at the time of initial diagnosis. TCR beta repertoire signatures were used to distinguish Graves' ophthalmopathy from Graves' hyperthyroidism and to predict progression to ophthalmopathy. In total, over 130 blood samples were TCR-sequenced: 43 ophthalmopathy, some 75 hyperthyroidism and roughly 17 hyperthyroidism-to-ophthalmopathy patients. To explore V-J signatures that separate ophthalmopathy from hyperthyroidism, a discovery set of about 100 patients was enrolled, consisting of approximately 45 with ophthalmopathy and roughly 60 with stable hyperthyroidism. For independent validation, a separate cohort was made up of 18 hyperthyroidism patients plus 17 patients who later progressed from hyperthyroidism to ophthalmopathy. In more than five hyperthyroidism patients, the T-cell repertoires found in thyroid tissue were compared with those found in blood. After sampling, hyperthyroidism patients received methimazole starting at 30 mg daily, and ophthalmopathy patients received high-dose intravenous methylprednisolone. The 100 discovery patients were randomly split 7:3 into training and test sets. Broader findings and caveats from the paper: In validation, the model predicted ophthalmopathy progression with more than 55% sensitivity and around 72% specificity; 12 predicted patients were CT-confirmed with GO in a median of 6.5 months. The 13-signature model separated ophthalmopathy from stable hyperthyroidism with about 86% sensitivity and approximately 83% specificity in cross-validation, and 80%/75% in the test set. Most expanded thyroid clonotypes with frequency above 0.001 were also detected in blood, suggesting blood repertoires may reflect the thyroid immune response. No statistical method was used to set the sample size in advance, and the investigators knew which group each participant was assigned to.

Hyperthyroidism was defined as stable when no progression to ophthalmopathy occurred within 18 months of follow-up. Hyperthyroidism patients were newly diagnosed, were aged 18 to 65 years, and had a disease duration under 2 months. Patients with other autoimmune diseases, uncontrolled infections, pregnancy or lactation were excluded from the study. Clinical symptoms, serum thyroxine, TRAb, thyroid ultrasound and orbital computed tomography formed the basis of the diagnosis. PBMCs were isolated from around 10 ml of fresh peripheral blood by Ficoll-Paque density gradient centrifugation. Total RNA was extracted with Trizol reagent and quality-checked on an Agilent 2100 Bioanalyzer. For repertoire sequencing, TCR beta CDR3 regions were amplified from RNA transcripts. HTBI primers and the Qiagen OneStep RT-PCR kit were used in a first-round RT-PCR, which was followed by a second-round multiplex PCR, size selection and purification. Sequencing of the libraries was carried out on an Illumina HiSeq2000 in paired-end mode with 100 bp reads. As for how the authors treated the data: SOAPnuke was used to process the reads, removing any read that contained adapters or uncalled bases, had a mean Phred below 15, or lacked an exact match to the constant primer or identifier. High-quality paired reads were merged with COPE v1.2.5. Unique nucleotide sequences were defined as clonotypes and aligned to IMGT TRB V, D and J references using MiTCR v1.1. The analysis was limited to V-J combinations with a frequency above 0.0001, which together covered roughly 99% of the repertoires. For each V-J combination, a TCR clonal expansion and chaos score was defined as F50 clonal expansion divided by the chaos observed in the TCRdist matrix. Welch's t-statistics and random forest were used to reduce features to about a dozen V-J combinations, which were fed into a naive Bayes classifier. The similarity between thyroid and blood repertoires was quantified using the Morisita-Horn index. Starting from the raw public reads, TCRdb applied fastp trimming at Q25, assembled clones with MiXCR and retained in-frame beta chains. Duplicate CDR3 protein sequences are folded into a single record with the most common DNA and genes. What appears here as the V and J calls and clone size reflects TCRdb's work, not the paper's. The sample contains fewer than 650,000 distinct CDR3 sequences, 22% of them found a single time. The ten largest clones add up to about 6.6% of the sample.

This clonotype came up many times. This clone's antigen is unknown. Base-call qualities are not available, and no considerably larger clone is one nucleotide away. The sequence was collected from a woman between 18 and 29 years old with stable Graves' hyperthyroidism. Some clones in this sample may be carry-over from other donors' samples. Donor details come from another sample of the same person, matched by shared clones. The specimen was peripheral blood.

The sequence in DNA is TGTGCCAGCAGTTTAGGGGCCATCAGGGGGAACACTGAAGCTTTCTTT. Translated, it reads CASSLGAIRGNTEAFF. The chain couples TRBV12-3 or TRBV12-4 to TRBJ1-1; D gene: possibly TRBD1, on 6 matching bases. V is reduced by 1 base and J by 1 base, leaving a spacing of 13 bases between them. Counted from cysteine to phenylalanine, this CDR3 has 16 amino acids. This entry keeps only the CDR3 DNA: 48 bases, framed from base 1.